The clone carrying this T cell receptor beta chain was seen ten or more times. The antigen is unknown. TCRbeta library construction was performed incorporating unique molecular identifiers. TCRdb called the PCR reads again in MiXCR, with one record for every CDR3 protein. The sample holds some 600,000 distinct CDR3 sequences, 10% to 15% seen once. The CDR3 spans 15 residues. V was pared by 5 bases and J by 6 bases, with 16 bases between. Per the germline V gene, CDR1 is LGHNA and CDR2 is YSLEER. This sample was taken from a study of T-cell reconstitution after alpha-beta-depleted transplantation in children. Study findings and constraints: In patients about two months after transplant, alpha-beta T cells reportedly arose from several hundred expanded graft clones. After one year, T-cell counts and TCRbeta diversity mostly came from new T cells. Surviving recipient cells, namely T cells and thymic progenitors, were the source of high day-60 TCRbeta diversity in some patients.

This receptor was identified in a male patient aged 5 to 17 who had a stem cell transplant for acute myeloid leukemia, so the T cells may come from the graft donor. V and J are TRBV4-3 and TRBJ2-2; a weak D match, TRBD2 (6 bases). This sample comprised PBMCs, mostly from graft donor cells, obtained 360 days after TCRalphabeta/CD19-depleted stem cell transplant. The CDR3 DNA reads TGCGCCAGCAGCGGAGGACCCGGGAGTTCCGGGGAGCTGTTTTTT. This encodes CASSGGPGSSGELFF.